These 15 T cell receptor beta chains originate from one sample sequenced in a study of shared clonotypes between healthy human individuals. Naivety among CD8 cells was defined by CD45RO negativity and positive CCR7 selection, thereby excluding terminally differentiated effector memory CD45RA+ cells. Repertoires were generated with immunoSEQ multiplex PCR, while TCRdb's copy carries only in-frame clones and drops some. The sample gives around 640,000 clones, about 96% of which show up once; 0.095% to 0.13% is in the top ten. Sequencing input: naive CD8+ T cells sorted from blood. These receptors came from a woman younger than 45 in good health.

The V call is TRBV5-4, the J call TRBJ2-5, with no clear D. Germline assignment: CDR1 SGHNT and CDR2 YYREEE (reference sequence). The CDR3 sequence is 14 residues long. V was shortened by 4 bases and J by 0 bases, with 10 bases between the two germline ends. CDR3 DNA: TGTGCCAGCAGCCCCGTGGAGAACCAAGAGACCCAGTACTTC. It codes for CASSPVENQETQYF.

The V call is TRBV30, the J call TRBJ1-1, with D hard to call. The germline CDR1 and CDR2 sequences are GTSNPN and SVGIG (reference sequence). The V and J ends lost 5 bases and 0 bases respectively, with 7 bases between them. The CDR3 covers 12 residues. The CDR3 DNA reads TGTGCCTGGTGCCCTATGAACACTGAAGCTTTCTTT. Residues: CAWCPMNTEAFF.

This clone was found once. The V and J genes are TRBV9 and TRBJ2-1; the match to TRBD2 covers 7 bases. Trimming at V came to 3 bases and at J to 8 bases, leaving 11 bases not matched to a gene. The CDR3 is made up of 15 amino acids. Per the germline V gene, CDR1 is SGDLS and CDR2 is YYNGEE. CDR3 nucleotides: TGTGCCAGCAGCGCACTAGCGAGACTTGGGCATGAGCAGTTCTTC. Protein product: CASSALARLGHEQFF.

The chain links TRBV10-1 to TRBJ2-5; TRBD2 aligns across 13 bases. The trim removed 2 bases at V and 3 bases at J, leaving 0 bases unmatched. Germline V gives CDR1 WNHNN, CDR2 SYGVQD (reference sequence). The CDR3 is 15 amino acids. In DNA, the CDR3 is TGCGCCAGCAGTGAGACTAGCGGGAGGGAAGAGACCCAGTACTTC. This translates into CASSETSGREETQYF.

The CDR3 region has the DNA TGTGCCAGCAGCGCGGGGCGGGGGAGCTCCTACAATGAGCAGTTCTTC. The encoded protein is CASSAGRGSSYNEQFF. The chain links TRBV9 to TRBJ2-1; TRBD2 matches 7 bases. With V trimmed by 3 bases and J by 0 bases, 6 bases remained unmatched. The CDR3 runs 16 residues. Germline V gene sequence: CDR1 SGDLS, CDR2 YYNGEE.

The V call is TRBV4-1, the J call TRBJ2-7; TRBD2 agrees at 7 bases. Looked up from germline, CDR1 is MGHRA and CDR2 is YSYEKL. There are 14 residues in the CDR3. Trimming cost V 0 bases and J 2 bases; bases outside gene matches: 1. CDR3 in DNA: TGCGCCAGCAGCCAAGACGCGGGAGCCTACGAGCAGTACTTC. This sequence encodes CASSQDAGAYEQYF.

The CDR3 is CASSLGIKGLGDTGELFF. CDR3 nucleotide sequence: TGCGCCAGCAGCTTGGGGATAAAGGGACTAGGGGACACCGGGGAGCTGTTTTTT. This chain uses TRBV5-1 with TRBJ2-2, with TRBD2 matching 8 bases. Germline CDR1 is SGHRS and CDR2 is YFSETQ. CDR3 size: 18 residues. The V and J ends lost 0 bases and 3 bases, in that order; junction bases with no gene match: 10.

This clone is a singleton in its sample. The V and J genes are TRBV9 and TRBJ1-4; D is perhaps TRBD1 (5 bases). Looked up from germline, CDR1 is SGDLS and CDR2 is YYNGEE. V lost 3 bases to trimming and J lost 0 bases, with 21 bases between them. The CDR3 loop spans 19 amino acids. The CDR3: CASSAYAWVGGSTNEKLFF. The CDR3 DNA reads TGTGCCAGCAGCGCCTATGCGTGGGTTGGGGGTTCAACTAATGAAAAACTGTTTTTT.

This chain uses TRBV6-6 with TRBJ2-2; 10 bases fit TRBD1. CDR1 is MNHNY, CDR2 SVGAGI, per germline (reference sequence). The length of the CDR3 is 15 residues. V was pared by 7 bases and J by 3 bases, with 5 bases of the junction left unmatched. The CDR3 nucleotides read TGTGCCAGCACGGAGACAGGGGGCTACACCGGGGAGCTGTTTTTT. Residues: CASTETGGYTGELFF.

This chain uses TRBV6-5 with TRBJ1-1; a possible D gene is TRBD1 (6 bases). The CDR3 sequence is 11 residues long. V gave up 7 bases and J gave up 4 bases, with 7 bases separating them. Per the germline V gene, CDR1 is MNHEY and CDR2 is SVGAGI. DNA of the CDR3: TGTGCCAGCACACAGGGCACTGAAGCTTTCTTT. Protein: CASTQGTEAFF.

This sequence joins TRBV6-6 and TRBJ2-7, with D possibly matching TRBD2 (5 bases). Germline V gene lookup returns CDR1 MNHNY and CDR2 SVGAGI (reference sequence). With 5 bases removed from V and 1 base from J, the gap between germline ends came to 12 bases. The CDR3 has 14 residues. The CDR3 reads CASSLSAQSYEQYF. The CDR3, as DNA: TGTGCCAGCAGTCTTAGCGCCCAATCCTACGAGCAGTACTTC.

The V and J genes are TRBV4-1 and TRBJ1-4, with 8 positions matching TRBD1. J lost 8 bases, V lost 4 bases, and 6 bases had no gene match. Germline CDR1 and CDR2: MGHRA and YSYEKL. The CDR3 totals 14 residues. The CDR3 sequence is CASSLGQGREKLFF. The DNA for the CDR3 is TGCGCCAGCAGCCTCGGACAGGGTCGAGAAAAACTGTTTTTT.

The gene calls are TRBV4-1 and TRBJ1-5; no definite D call. Germline CDR1 reads MGHRA; CDR2 reads YSYEKL. V was cut by 0 bases and J by 2 bases, with 11 bases left in between. The CDR3 runs to 16 residues. The CDR3 here is CASSQEVAKRNQPQHF. The CDR3 bases are TGCGCCAGCAGCCAAGAGGTTGCAAAACGCAATCAGCCCCAGCATTTT.

This sequence joins TRBV13 and TRBJ1-1, with no clear D. Germline-derived CDR1 and CDR2 are PRHDT and FYEKMQ (reference sequence). V was trimmed by 4 bases and J by 1 base, leaving 10 bases between them. CDR3 length: 14 amino acids. In nucleotides, the CDR3 is TGTGCCAGCAGCTCAGGACCGCGGAACACTGAAGCTTTCTTT. It codes for CASSSGPRNTEAFF.

This chain joins TRBV28 and TRBJ1-5; D possibly corresponds to TRBD1 (5 bases). CDR3 length equals 15 residues. Trimming removed 7 bases at V and 1 base at J, with 14 bases between. The V gene's germline CDR1 is MDHEN and CDR2 SYDVKM. The chain's CDR3 is CASNLLRDSNQPQHF. CDR3 DNA sequence: TGTGCCAGCAACCTCCTCCGGGACAGCAATCAGCCCCAGCATTTT.